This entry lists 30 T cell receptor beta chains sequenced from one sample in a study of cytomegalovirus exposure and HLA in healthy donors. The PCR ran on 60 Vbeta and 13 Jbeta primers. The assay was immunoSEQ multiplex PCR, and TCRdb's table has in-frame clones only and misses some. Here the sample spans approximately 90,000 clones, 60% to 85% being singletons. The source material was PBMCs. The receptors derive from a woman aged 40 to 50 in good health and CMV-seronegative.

CDR3 sequence: CASSQDPGGWDIQYF. Written as DNA, the CDR3 is TGTGCCAGCAGCCAAGATCCGGGGGGGTGGGACATTCAGTACTTC. The gene calls are TRBV4-2 and TRBJ2-4, with TRBD2 matching over 8 bases. The CDR3 length is 15 residues. Unmatched junction bases numbered 6, after V lost 0 bases and J lost 8 bases. From germline, CDR1 is LGHNA and CDR2 YNFKEQ.

The CDR3 coding sequence is TGTGCCAGCACCGATAGGGGCGGTGATGAAAAACTGTTTTTT. Translating gives CASTDRGGDEKLFF. The chain uses TRBV6-5 and TRBJ1-4; perhaps TRBD1 as D (5 bases). This CDR3 has 14 amino acids. V lost 7 bases, J lost 6 bases, and 15 bases lay in between. The germline CDR1 and CDR2 sequences are MNHEY and SVGAGI.

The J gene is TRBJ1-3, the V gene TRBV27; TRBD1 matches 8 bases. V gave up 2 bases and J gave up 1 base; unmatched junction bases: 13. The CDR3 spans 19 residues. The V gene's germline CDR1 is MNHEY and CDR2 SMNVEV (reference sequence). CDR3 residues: CASSLLVGQAGFSGNTIYF. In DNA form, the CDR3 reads TGTGCCAGCAGTTTACTTGTGGGACAGGCGGGTTTTTCTGGAAACACCATATATTTT.

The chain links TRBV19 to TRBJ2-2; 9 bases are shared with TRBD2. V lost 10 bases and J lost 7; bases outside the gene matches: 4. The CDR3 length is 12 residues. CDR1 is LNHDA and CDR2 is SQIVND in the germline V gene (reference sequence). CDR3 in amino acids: CATSGVVGELFF. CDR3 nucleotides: TGTGCCACTAGCGGGGTGGTCGGGGAGCTGTTTTTT.

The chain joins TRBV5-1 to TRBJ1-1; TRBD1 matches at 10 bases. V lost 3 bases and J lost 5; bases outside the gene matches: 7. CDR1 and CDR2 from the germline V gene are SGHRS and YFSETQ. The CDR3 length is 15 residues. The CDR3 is CASSSGTGERTEAFF. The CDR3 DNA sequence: TGCGCCAGCAGCTCGGGGACAGGGGAAAGGACTGAAGCTTTCTTT.

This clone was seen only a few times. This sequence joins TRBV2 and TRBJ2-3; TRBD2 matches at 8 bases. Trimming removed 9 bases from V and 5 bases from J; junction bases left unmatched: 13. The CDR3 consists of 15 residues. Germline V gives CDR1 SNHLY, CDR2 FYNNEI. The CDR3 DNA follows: TGTGCCAGTAAAACGGGGGGGTTCGTGGGAGATACGCAGTATTTT. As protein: CASKTGGFVGDTQYF.

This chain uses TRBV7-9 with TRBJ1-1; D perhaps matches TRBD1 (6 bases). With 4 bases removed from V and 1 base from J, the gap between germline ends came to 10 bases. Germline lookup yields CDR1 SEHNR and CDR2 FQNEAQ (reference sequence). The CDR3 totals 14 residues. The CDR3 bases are TGTGCCAGCAGCTCCGGGACACCGAACACTGAAGCTTTCTTT. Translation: CASSSGTPNTEAFF.

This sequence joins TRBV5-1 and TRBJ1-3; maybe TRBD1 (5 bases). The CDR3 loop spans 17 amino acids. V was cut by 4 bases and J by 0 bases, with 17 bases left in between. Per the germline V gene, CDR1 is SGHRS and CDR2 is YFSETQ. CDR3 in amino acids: CASSPWDLRTSGNTIYF. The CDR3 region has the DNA TGCGCCAGCAGCCCCTGGGACTTAAGGACCTCTGGAAACACCATATATTTT.

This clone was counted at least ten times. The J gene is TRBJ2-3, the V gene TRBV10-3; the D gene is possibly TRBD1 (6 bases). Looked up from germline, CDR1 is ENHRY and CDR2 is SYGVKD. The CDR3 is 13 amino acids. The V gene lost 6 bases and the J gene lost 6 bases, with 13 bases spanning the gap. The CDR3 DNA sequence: TGTGCCATCAGCGCAACAGGGAAGGATACGCAGTATTTT. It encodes CAISATGKDTQYF.

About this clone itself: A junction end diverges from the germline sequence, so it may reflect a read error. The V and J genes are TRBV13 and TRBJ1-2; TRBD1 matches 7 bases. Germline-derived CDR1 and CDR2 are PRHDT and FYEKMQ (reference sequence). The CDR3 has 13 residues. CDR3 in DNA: TGTGCCAGCAGCCTAGGGGGCAGCTATGGCTACACCTTC. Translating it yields CASSLGGSYGYTF.

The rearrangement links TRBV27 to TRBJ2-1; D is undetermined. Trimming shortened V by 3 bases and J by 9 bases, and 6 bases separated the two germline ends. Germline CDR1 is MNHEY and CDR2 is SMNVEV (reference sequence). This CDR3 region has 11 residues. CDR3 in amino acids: CASSFQAEQFF. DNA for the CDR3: TGTGCCAGCAGTTTTCAGGCTGAGCAGTTCTTC.

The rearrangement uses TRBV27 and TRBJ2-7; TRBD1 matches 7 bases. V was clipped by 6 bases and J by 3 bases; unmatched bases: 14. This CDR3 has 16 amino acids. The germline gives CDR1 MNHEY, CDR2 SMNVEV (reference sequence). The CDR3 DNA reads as TGTGCCAGCAGCACCACTTACAACGACAGGGTCTACGAGCAGTACTTC. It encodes CASSTTYNDRVYEQYF.

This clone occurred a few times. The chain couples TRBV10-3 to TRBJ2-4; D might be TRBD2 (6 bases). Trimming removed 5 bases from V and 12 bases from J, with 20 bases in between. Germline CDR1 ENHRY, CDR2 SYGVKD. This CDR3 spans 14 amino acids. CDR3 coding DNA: TGTGCCATCAGTACAAACTTACCGGGAGTAAATCAGTACTTC. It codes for CAISTNLPGVNQYF.

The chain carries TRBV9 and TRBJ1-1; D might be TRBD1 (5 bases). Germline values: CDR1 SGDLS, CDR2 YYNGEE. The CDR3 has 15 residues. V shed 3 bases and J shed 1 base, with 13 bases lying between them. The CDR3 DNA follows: TGTGCCAGCAGCGCCTTCGGGACTGCGAACACTGAAGCTTTCTTT. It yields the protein CASSAFGTANTEAFF.

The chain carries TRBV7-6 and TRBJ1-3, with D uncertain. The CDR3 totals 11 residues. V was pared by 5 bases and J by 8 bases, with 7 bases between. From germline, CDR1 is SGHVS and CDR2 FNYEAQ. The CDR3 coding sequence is TGTGCCAGCAGCCACCGAGACACCATATATTTT. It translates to CASSHRDTIYF.

CDR3 coding DNA: TGTGCCAGCAGTCTAACGGCAGGGATCCCAGATACGCAGTATTTT. It encodes CASSLTAGIPDTQYF. The rearrangement uses TRBV6-5 and TRBJ2-3; the D gene is possibly TRBD1 (5 bases). Trimming shortened V by 5 bases and J by 4 bases, and 16 bases separated the two germline ends. This CDR3 region has 15 residues. Germline loops: CDR1 MNHEY, CDR2 SVGAGI.

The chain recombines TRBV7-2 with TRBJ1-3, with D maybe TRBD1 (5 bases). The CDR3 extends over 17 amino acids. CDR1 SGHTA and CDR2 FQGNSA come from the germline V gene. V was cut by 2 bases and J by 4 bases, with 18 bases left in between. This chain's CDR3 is CASSLSPSGRAGNTIYF. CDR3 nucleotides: TGTGCCAGCAGCTTAAGTCCGTCCGGCAGGGCCGGAAACACCATATATTTT. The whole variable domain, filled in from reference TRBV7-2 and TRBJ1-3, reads GAGVSQSPSNKVTEKGKDVELRCDPISGHTALYWYRQSLGQGLEFLIYFQGNSAPDKSGLPSDRFSAERTGGSVSTLTIQRTQQEDSAVYLCASSLSPSGRAGNTIYFGEGSWLTVV.

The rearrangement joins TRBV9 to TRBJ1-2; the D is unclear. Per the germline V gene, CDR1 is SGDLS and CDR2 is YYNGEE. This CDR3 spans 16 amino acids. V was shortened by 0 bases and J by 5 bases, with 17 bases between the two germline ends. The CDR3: CASSVVIGGPSYGYTF. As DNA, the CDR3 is TGTGCCAGCAGCGTAGTTATAGGAGGACCTTCATATGGCTACACCTTC.

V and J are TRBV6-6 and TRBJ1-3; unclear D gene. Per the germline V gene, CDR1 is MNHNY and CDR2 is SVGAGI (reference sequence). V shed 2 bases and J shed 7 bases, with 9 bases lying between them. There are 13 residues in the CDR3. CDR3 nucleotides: TGTGCCAGCAGTTACGAGGTTTTGAACACCATATATTTT. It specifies CASSYEVLNTIYF.

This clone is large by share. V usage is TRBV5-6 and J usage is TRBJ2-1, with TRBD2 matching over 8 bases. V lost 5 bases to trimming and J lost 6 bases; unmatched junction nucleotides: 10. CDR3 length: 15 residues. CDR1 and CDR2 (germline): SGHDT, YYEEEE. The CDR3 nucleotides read TGTGCCAGCAGTTCTCTTAGCGGGGTGGTCAATGAGCAGTTCTTC. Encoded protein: CASSSLSGVVNEQFF.

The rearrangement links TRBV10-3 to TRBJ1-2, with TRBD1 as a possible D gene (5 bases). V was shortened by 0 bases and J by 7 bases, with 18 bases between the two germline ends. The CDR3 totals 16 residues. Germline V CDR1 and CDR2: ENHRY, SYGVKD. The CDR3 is CAISESIPQGYGGYTF. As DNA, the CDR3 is TGTGCCATCAGTGAGTCGATTCCCCAGGGATACGGTGGCTACACCTTC.

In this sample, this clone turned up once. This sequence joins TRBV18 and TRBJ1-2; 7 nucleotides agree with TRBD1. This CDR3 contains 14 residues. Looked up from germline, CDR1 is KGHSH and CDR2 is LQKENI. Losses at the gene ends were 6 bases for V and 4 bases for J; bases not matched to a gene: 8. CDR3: CASSPTGISYGYTF. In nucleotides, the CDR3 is TGTGCCAGCTCGCCGACAGGGATAAGCTATGGCTACACCTTC. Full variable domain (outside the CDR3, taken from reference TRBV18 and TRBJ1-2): NAGVMQNPRHLVRRRGQEARLRCSPMKGHSHVYWYRQLPEEGLKFMVYLQKENIIDESGMPKERFSAEFPKEGPSILRIQQVVRGDSAAYFCASSPTGISYGYTFGSGTRLTVV.

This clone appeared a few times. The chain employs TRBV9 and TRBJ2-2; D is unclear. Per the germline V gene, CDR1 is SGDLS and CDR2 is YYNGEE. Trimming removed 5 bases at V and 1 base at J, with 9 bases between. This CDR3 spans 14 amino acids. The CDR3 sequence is CASSVTENTGELFF. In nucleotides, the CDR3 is TGTGCCAGCAGTGTCACAGAGAACACCGGGGAGCTGTTTTTT.

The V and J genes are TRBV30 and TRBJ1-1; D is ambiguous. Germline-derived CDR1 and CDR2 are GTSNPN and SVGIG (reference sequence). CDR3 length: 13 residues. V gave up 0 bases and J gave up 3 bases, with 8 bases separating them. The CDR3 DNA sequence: TGTGCCTGGAGTGTAATGGAGGACACTGAAGCTTTCTTT. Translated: CAWSVMEDTEAFF.

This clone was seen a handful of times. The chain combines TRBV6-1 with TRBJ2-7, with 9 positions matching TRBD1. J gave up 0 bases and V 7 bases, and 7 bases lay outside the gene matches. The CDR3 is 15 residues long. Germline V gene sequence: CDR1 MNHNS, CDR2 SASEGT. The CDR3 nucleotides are TGTGCCAGCAACGCTGGACAGGGGAGCTCCTACGAGCAGTACTTC. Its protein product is CASNAGQGSSYEQYF.

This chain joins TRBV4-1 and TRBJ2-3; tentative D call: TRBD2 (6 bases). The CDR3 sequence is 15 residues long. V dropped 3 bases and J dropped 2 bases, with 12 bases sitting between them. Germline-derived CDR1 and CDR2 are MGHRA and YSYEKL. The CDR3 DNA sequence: TGCGCCAGCAGCCACTTCGGGACTTACACAGATACGCAGTATTTT. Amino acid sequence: CASSHFGTYTDTQYF.

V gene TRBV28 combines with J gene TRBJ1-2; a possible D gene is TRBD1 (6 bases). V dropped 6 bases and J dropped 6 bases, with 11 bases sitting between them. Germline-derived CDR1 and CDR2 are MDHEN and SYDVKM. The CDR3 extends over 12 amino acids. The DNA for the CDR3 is TGTGCCAGCAGCCAAGGGGGGGATGGCTACACCTTC. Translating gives CASSQGGDGYTF.

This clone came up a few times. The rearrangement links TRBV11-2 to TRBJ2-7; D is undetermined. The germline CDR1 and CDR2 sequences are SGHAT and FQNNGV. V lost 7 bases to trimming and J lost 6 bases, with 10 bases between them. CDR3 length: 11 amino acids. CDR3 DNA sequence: TGTGCCAGCAAGTCAGGTTCCGAGCAGTACTTC. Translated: CASKSGSEQYF.

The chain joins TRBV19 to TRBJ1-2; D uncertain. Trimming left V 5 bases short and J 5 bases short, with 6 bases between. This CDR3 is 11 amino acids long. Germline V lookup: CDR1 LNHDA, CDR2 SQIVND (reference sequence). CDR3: CASSEEYGYTF. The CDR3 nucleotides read TGTGCCAGTAGTGAGGAGTATGGCTACACCTTC.

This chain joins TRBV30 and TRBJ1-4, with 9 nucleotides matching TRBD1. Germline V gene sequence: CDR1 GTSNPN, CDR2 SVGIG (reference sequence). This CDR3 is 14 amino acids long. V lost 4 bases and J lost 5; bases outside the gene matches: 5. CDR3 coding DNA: TGTGCCTGGACGGGGACAGGGACGAATGAAAAACTGTTTTTT. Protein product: CAWTGTGTNEKLFF.